The 3 T cell receptor beta chains listed next were all sequenced from one sample in a study of cytomegalovirus exposure and HLA in healthy donors (dated by TCRdb to 2017 to 2019). Library construction relied on the immunoSEQ multiplex PCR assay. The multiplex PCR relied on a mix of 60 forward primers for TCR Vbeta segments and 13 reverse primers for TCR Jbeta segments. Here the immuneACCESS table is served through TCRdb, limited to in-frame sequences with V and J called. Missing clones are a known gap in these copies; in checked studies unresolved V genes cover under half, and the rest lacks a known reason. The sample profile shows roughly 200,000 clones; 79% of them were found once. The ten largest clonotypes hold approximately 4% of the sample. Sequencing was performed on PBMCs. These receptors came from a woman aged 30 to 39 in good health and CMV-seropositive.

V gene TRBV7-9 combines with J gene TRBJ2-2, with D possibly being TRBD1 (5 bases). The length of the CDR3 is 12 residues. Germline CDR1 reads SEHNR; CDR2 reads FQNEAQ (reference sequence). The ends were cut back, 5 bases at V and 6 bases at J, with 7 bases in the middle. The CDR3 loop is CASSPGSGELFF. The DNA of the CDR3 is TGTGCCAGCAGCCCAGGGTCCGGGGAGCTGTTTTTT. Filled out from reference TRBV7-9 and TRBJ2-2, the complete variable domain reads DTGVSQNPRHKITKRGQNVTFRCDPISEHNRLYWYRQTLGQGPEFLTYFQNEAQLEKSRLLSDRFSAERPKGSFSTLEIQRTEQGDSAMYLCASSPGSGELFFGEGSRLTVL.

This chain connects TRBV9 to TRBJ2-7, with TRBD2 matching over 8 bases. This CDR3 is built from 17 residues. V shed 3 bases, J shed 2 bases, and the junction held 13 bases outside the gene matches. From germline, CDR1 is SGDLS and CDR2 YYNGEE. DNA for the CDR3: TGTGCCAGCAGCGAGGGAGTTGGAACTAGCGGTGCCTACGAGCAGTACTTC. This codes for CASSEGVGTSGAYEQYF.

This chain links TRBV29-1 with TRBJ1-2; D is unclear. In germline, CDR1 is SQVTM, CDR2 ANQGSEA. Trimming removed 8 bases at V and 8 bases at J, with 15 bases between. The CDR3 is made up of 11 amino acids. CDR3 sequence (DNA): TGCAGCTTCGAGGACTTAAACGGCTACACCTTC. Its translation: CSFEDLNGYTF.